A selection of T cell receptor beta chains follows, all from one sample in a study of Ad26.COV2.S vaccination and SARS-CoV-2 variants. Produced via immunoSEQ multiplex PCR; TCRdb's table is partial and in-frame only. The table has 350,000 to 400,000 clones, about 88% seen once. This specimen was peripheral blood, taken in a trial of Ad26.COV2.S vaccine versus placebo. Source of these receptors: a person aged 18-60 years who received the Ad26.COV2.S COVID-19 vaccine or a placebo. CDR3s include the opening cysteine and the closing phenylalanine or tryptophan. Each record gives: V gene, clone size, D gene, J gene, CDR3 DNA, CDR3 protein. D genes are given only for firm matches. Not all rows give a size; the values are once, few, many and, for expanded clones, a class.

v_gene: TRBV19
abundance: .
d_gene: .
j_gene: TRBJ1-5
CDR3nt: TGTGCCAGTAGTAAAATCGCCGAGGGCAATCAGCCCCAGCATTTT
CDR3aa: CASSKIAEGNQPQHF

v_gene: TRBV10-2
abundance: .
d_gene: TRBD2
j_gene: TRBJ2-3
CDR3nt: TGCGCCAGCAGTGAAGGTTGGACTAGCGGGGGCACAGATACGCAGTATTTT
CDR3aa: CASSEGWTSGGTDTQYF

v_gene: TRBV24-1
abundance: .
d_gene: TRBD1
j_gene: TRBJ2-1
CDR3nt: TGTGCCACCAGCAGAACCGGGACAGTAAACAATGAGCAGTTCTTC
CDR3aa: CATSRTGTVNNEQFF

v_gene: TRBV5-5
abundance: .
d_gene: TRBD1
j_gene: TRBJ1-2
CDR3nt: TGTGCCAGCAGCTCTCGGACAGGGGAATATGGCTACACCTTC
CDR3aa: CASSSRTGEYGYTF

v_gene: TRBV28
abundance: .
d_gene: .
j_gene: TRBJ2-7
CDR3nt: TGTGCCAGCAGTTTACGGGGGAACTCCTACGAGCAGTACTTC
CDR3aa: CASSLRGNSYEQYF

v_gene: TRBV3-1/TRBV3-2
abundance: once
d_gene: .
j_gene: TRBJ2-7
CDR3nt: TGTGCCAGCAGCCCTAGGGAGGTCAGATACGAGCAGTACTTC
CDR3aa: CASSPREVRYEQYF

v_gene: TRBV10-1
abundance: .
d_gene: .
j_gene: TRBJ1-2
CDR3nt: TGCGCCAGCAGTGTAGAACGGATCTATGGCTACACCTTC
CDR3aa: CASSVERIYGYTF

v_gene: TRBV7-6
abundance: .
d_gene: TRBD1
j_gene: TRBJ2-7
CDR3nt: TGTGCCAGCAGTCCGTCAGGGGGCTTTTCAACCTACGAGCAGTACTTC
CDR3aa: CASSPSGGFSTYEQYF

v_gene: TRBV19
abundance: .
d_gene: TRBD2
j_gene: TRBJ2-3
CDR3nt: TGTGCCAGTAGTCTAGCGGGGTTGGCAGATACGCAGTATTTT
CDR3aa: CASSLAGLADTQYF

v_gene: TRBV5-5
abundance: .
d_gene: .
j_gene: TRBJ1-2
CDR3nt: TGTGCCAGCAGCTTGGAGACGGGAACCTATGGCTACACCTTC
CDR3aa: CASSLETGTYGYTF

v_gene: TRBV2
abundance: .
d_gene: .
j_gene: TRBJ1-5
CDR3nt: TGTGCCAGCAGTGAAGCGATTGGAGGTTCGGGTCGTCAGCCCCAGCATTTT
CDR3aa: CASSEAIGGSGRQPQHF

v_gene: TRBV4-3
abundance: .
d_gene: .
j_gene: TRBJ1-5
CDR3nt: TGCGCCAGCAGCCAAGATTTCGAGCAGCCCCAGCATTTT
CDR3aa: CASSQDFEQPQHF

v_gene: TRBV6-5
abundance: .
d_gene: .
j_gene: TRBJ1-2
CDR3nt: TGTGCCAGCAGCCCGGACATAGCTAACTATGGCTACACCTTC
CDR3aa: CASSPDIANYGYTF

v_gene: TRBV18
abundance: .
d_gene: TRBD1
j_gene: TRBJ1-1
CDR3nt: TGTGCCAGCTCATCAATGGACAGGGTTAAGAATAGTCGGATGAACACTGAAGCTTTCTTT
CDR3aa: CASSSMDRVKNSRMNTEAFF

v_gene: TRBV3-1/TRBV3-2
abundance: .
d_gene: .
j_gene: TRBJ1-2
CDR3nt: TGTGCCAGCAGCCAAGTAGCAGGGAACTATGGCTACACCTTC
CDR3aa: CASSQVAGNYGYTF

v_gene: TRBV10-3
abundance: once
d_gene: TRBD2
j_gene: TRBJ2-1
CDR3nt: TGTGCCATCAGTGACTCAGCGGGGCCCTACAATGAGCAGTTCTTC
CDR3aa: CAISDSAGPYNEQFF

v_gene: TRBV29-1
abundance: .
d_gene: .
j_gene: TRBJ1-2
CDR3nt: TGCAGCGTTGGGGATGTGTGGGGCTACACCTTC
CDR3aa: CSVGDVWGYTF

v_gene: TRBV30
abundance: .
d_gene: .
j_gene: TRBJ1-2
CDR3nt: TGTGCCTGGAGTGAGCGTCGGGGGACTCACATGAAGGGCTACACCTTC
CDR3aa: CAWSERRGTHMKGYTF

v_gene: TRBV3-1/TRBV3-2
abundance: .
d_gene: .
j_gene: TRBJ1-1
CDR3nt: TGTGCCAGCAGCCACCAGGGTCCCACTGAAGCTTTCTTT
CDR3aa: CASSHQGPTEAFF

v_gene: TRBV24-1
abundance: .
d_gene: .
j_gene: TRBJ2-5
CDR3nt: TGTGCCACCAGTGACGCGGTAGCAGGCCAAGAGACCCAGTACTTC
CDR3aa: CATSDAVAGQETQYF

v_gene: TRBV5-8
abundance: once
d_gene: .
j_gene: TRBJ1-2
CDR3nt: TGTGCCAGCAGCTTGGGGCTGAACACGGGGGGGACCTTC
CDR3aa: CASSLGLNTGGTF

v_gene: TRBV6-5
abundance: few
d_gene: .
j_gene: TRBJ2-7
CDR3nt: TGTGCCAGCAGTTACGGGCACGAGCAGTACTTC
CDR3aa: CASSYGHEQYF

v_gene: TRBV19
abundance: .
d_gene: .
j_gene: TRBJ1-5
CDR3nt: TGTGCCAGCCGGGACAGCAATCAGCCCCAGCATTTT
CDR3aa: CASRDSNQPQHF

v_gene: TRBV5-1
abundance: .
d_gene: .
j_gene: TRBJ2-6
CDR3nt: TGCGCCAGCAGCTTGGATCCAGGAACTATCTCTGGGGCCAACGTCCTGACTTTC
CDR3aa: CASSLDPGTISGANVLTF

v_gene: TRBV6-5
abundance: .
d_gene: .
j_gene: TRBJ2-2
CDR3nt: TGTGCCGCCCAGAAAGAGGGAGCGAACACCGGGGAGCTGTTTTTT
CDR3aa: CAAQKEGANTGELFF

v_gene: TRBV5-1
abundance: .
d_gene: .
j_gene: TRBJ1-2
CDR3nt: TGCGCCAGCAGCTCTTCGACAGCCGACTATGGCTACACCTTC
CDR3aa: CASSSSTADYGYTF

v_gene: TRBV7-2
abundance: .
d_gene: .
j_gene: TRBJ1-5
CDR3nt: TGTGCCAGCAGCTTAGAGAGGGGTCGAAATCAGCCCCAGCATTTT
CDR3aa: CASSLERGRNQPQHF

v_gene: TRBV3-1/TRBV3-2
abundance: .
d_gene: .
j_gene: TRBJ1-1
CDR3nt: TGTGCCAGCAGCCAAGGGGGGACGGCCGCCAACACTGAAGCTTTCTTT
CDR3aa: CASSQGGTAANTEAFF

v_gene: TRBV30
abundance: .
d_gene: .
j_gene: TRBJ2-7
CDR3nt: TGTGCCTGGAGGGAGGGTCCCTGGGGCTACGAGCAGTACTTC
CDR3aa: CAWREGPWGYEQYF

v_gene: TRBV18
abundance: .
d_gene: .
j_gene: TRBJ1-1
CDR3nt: TGTGCCAGCTCACCAGGGGGACCCACTGAAGCTTTCTTT
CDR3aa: CASSPGGPTEAFF

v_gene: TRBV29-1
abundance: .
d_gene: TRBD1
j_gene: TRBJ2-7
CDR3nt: TGCAGCGTCCAGAGGACAGGGGGGATGTACGAGCAGTACTTC
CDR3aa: CSVQRTGGMYEQYF

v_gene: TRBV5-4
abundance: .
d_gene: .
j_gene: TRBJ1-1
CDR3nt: TGTGCCAGCAGCTCACCACAGGGACCTGAAGCTTTCTTT
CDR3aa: CASSSPQGPEAFF

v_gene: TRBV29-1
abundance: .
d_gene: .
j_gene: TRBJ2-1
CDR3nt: TGCAGCTGGGGGGTGAGCAATGAGCAGTTCTTC
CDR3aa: CSWGVSNEQFF

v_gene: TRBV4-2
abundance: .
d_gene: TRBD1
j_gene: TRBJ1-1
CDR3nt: TGTGCCAGCAGCCAATTGACGAGGGGGCGGATCACTGAAGCTTTCTTT
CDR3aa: CASSQLTRGRITEAFF

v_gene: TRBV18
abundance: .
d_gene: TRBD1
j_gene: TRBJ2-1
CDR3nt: TGTGCCAGCTCACCCTATTCCGGACAGGGGGTTAGCGATGAGCAGTTCTTC
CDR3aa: CASSPYSGQGVSDEQFF

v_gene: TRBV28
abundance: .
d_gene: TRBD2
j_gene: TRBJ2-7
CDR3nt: TGTGCCAGCACCCCGGGGGGGGCGCTTGCTTACGAGCAGTACTTC
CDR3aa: CASTPGGALAYEQYF

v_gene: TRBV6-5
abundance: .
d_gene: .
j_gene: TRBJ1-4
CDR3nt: TGTGCCAGCGCAACGGGACCCAATGAAAAACTGTTTTTT
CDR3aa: CASATGPNEKLFF

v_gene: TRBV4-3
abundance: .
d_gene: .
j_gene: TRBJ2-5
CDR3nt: TGCGCCAGCAGCCAAGATCTTGAGCAAGAGACCCAGTACTTC
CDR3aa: CASSQDLEQETQYF

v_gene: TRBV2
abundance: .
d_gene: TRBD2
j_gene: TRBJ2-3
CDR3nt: TGTGCCAGCAGCCTGCCCGGGACTAGCGGGGGCCAGGGGGCAGATACGCAGTATTTT
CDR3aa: CASSLPGTSGGQGADTQYF

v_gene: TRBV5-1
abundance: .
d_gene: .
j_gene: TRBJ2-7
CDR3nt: TGCGCCAGCAGCTTGGAAGGAGGCTTTACGGGGGAGCAGTACTTC
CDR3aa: CASSLEGGFTGEQYF

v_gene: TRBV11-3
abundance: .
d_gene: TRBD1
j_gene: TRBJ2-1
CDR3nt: TGTGCCAGCAGCTTAGAACAGGGGACCTACAATGAGCAGTTCTTC
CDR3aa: CASSLEQGTYNEQFF

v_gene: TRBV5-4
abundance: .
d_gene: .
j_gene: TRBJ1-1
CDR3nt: TGTGCCAGCAGGTCCCGGGACAAGAACACTGAAGCTTTCTTT
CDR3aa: CASRSRDKNTEAFF

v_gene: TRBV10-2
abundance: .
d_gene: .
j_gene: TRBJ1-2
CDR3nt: TGCGCCAGCAGTGAGGGTCGAGAGTATGGCTACACCTTC
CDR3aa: CASSEGREYGYTF

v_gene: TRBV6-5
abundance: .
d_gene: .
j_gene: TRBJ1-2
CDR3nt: TGTGCCAGCAGACCGGACAGTTTCGATGGCTACACCTTC
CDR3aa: CASRPDSFDGYTF

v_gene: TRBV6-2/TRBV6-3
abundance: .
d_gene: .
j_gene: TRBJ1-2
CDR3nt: TGTGCCAGCAGTTACTCGCAGGGGACCTCACTCGGCTACACCTTC
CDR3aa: CASSYSQGTSLGYTF

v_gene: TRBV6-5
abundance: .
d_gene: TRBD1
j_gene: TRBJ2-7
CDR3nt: TGTGCCAGCAGTTACTCGACCGGACAGGGGGACGAGCAGTACTTC
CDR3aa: CASSYSTGQGDEQYF

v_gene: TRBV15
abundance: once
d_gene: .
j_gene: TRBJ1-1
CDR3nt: TGTGCCACCAGAAGGGGGGCAATGAACACTGAAGCTTTCTTT
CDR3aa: CATRRGAMNTEAFF

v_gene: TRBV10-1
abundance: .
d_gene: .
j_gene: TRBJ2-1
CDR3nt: TGCGCCAGCAGTGATCCCGCGGGGAAATCATCCTACAATGAGCAGTTCTTC
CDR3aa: CASSDPAGKSSYNEQFF